A selection of T cell receptor beta chains follows, all from one sample in a study of shared clonotypes between healthy human individuals. Profiling relied on immunoSEQ multiplex PCR, and the TCRdb table lists in-frame clones only, not all of them. The sample has about 1.4 million clones, roughly 96% seen once. The specimen sequenced was naive CD4+ T cells sorted from blood. Receptors were obtained from a man aged 30 to 39 in good health. The CDR3 runs from the conserved cysteine through the conserved F or W. Each record gives: CDR3 length, V gene, CDR3 protein.

>12|TRBV28
CASLRSPHEQYF
>14|TRBV6-5
CASSFSPASYEQYF
>14|TRBV29-1
CSAGGPSNTGELFF
>16|TRBV4-1
CASSQEAGGVPYEQYF
>15|TRBV19
CASRRGRTSTDTQYF
>13|TRBV27
CASSPPPYNEQFF
>17|TRBV28
CASSLSMTSGSPYEQYF
>14|TRBV7-2
CASRSGSSTDTQYF
>13|TRBV5-4
CASSSQGATEAFF
>15|TRBV5-1
CASSSGTGQPNEQFF
>16|TRBV21-1
CASSPIQAATSYEQYF
>18|TRBV15
CATSRRSTGPGYISRQYF
>12|TRBV7-2
CASSHPAQPQHF
>14|TRBV28
CASSPNFRKNEQFF
>14|TRBV29-1
CSVVVAGVQETQYF
>14|TRBV19
CASSTSGTAYEQYF
>15|TRBV11-2
CASSTGTGSYNEQFF
>14|TRBV7-9
CASSLLAGPYEQYF
>16|TRBV29-1
CSVQGLEIDSYNEQFF
>16|TRBV9
CASSVGTSGPSYEQYF
>14|TRBV6-6
CASSAQGEGTEAFF
>15|TRBV6-1
CASSQDRVSTDTQYF
>10|TRBV20-1
CSTRSYEQYF
>15|TRBV15
CATSRLAKSSYEQYF
>15|TRBV19
CASSTPGTVIGELFF
>17|TRBV30
CAWIRGLAGADSYEQYF
>15|TRBV5-4
CASSLKGVGGETQYF
>13|TRBV5-1
CASTRVLTGELFF
>15|TRBV30
CAWSGSHGRDNEQFF
>14|TRBV9
CASSGDRQNTEAFF
>15|TRBV12-5
CASGGGTNSSGELFF
>15|TRBV7-2
CASSLSGQPFHEQYF
>17|TRBV23-1
CASSPGTGRCYNYGYTF
>15|TRBV19
CASTQREGSTGELFF
>14|TRBV7-2
CASSSRHEGQPQHF
>16|TRBV6-6
CASTEKAESSTDTQYF
>11|TRBV7-9
CASSLGREQFF